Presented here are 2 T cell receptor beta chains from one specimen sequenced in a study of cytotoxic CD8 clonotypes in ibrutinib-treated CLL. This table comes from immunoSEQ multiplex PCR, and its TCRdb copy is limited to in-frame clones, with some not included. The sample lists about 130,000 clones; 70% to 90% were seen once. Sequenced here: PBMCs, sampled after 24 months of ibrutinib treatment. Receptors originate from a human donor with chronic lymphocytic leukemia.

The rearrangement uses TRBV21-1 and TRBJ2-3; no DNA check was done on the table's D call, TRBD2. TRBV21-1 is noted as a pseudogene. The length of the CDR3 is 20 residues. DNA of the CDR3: TGTGCCAGCAGACCCTTGCTACTAGCGGGGATAAAAAAATGCACAGATACGCAGTATTTT. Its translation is CASRPLLLAGIKKCTDTQYF.

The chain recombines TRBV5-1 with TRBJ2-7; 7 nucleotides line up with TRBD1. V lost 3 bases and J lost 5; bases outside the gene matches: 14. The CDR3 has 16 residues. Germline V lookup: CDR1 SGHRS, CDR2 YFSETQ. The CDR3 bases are TGCGCCAGCAGCTCCCCAGGGAACAGGGGAACACACGAGCAGTACTTC. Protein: CASSSPGNRGTHEQYF.